The present T cell receptor beta chain was sequenced within a study of blood T cell repertoires in COVID-19. For the study at large: Whether acute or convalescent, the COVID-19 samples came from the United States, Italy and Spain. The analysed material was cDNA or gDNA that came from T cells, B-cell-depleted T cells, or PBMCs.

CDR1 and CDR2 (germline): KGHSH, LQKENI. The V end was cut by 2 bases, the J end by 7 bases, with 17 bases between. The CDR3 totals 15 residues. Original methodology: Estimation of nucleated cell counts relied on the amplification of reference gene primers. Method: immunoSEQ multiplex PCR; TCRdb's copy keeps in-frame clones and lacks some. From that table come the V and J calls and clone size; the DNA was used to work out D and trimming. The sample consists of roughly 84,000 clones, about 82% of them appearing once. Specimen: peripheral blood. The chain carries TRBV18 and TRBJ1-2, with D possibly being TRBD1 (5 bases). This TCR came from a woman older than 75 with acute or convalescent COVID-19. The CDR3 loop reads CASSPVEGRRSGYTF. The CDR3 DNA follows: TGTGCCAGCTCACCAGTGGAGGGGCGGCGGAGTGGCTACACCTTC.